These 4 T cell receptor beta chains originate from one sample sequenced in a study of shared clonotypes between healthy human individuals. The data were produced by immunoSEQ multiplex PCR, yet TCRdb's version contains in-frame clones alone and is incomplete. The data hold approximately 640,000 clones, with approximately 79% observed a single time. The sample consisted of memory CD4+ T cells sorted from blood. Subset given: CD45RA-negative fraction. These receptor sequences come from a woman in her 30s in good health.

This sequence joins TRBV7-9 and TRBJ1-1, with TRBD1 matching over 7 bases. Germline V gives CDR1 SEHNR, CDR2 FQNEAQ (reference sequence). V trimming: 5 bases; J trimming: 5 bases; junction bases outside the gene matches: 8. This CDR3 is 14 amino acids long. The CDR3 spells CASSRPTGVTEAFF. The CDR3 DNA sequence: TGTGCCAGCAGCCGTCCCACAGGGGTGACTGAAGCTTTCTTT. The variable domain in full, completed from reference TRBV7-9 and TRBJ1-1, reads DTGVSQNPRHKITKRGQNVTFRCDPISEHNRLYWYRQTLGQGPEFLTYFQNEAQLEKSRLLSDRFSAERPKGSFSTLEIQRTEQGDSAMYLCASSRPTGVTEAFFGQGTRLTVV.

This CDR3 reads CASSLTAGGGINEQFF. In nucleotides, the CDR3 is TGTGCCAGCAGCTTAACCGCGGGAGGGGGCATCAATGAGCAGTTCTTC. The V gene is TRBV11-2, the J gene TRBJ2-1; TRBD2 matches 9 bases. Germline V gene lookup returns CDR1 SGHAT and CDR2 FQNNGV. V lost 2 bases to trimming and J lost 6 bases; unmatched junction nucleotides: 8. This CDR3 comprises 16 residues.

This clone was found a few times. The rearrangement joins TRBV9 to TRBJ2-3; D may match TRBD1 or TRBD2 (5 bases each). The germline V and J ends were trimmed by 0 bases and 3 bases, with 11 bases remaining between them. Germline lookup yields CDR1 SGDLS and CDR2 YYNGEE. The CDR3 spans 15 residues. The CDR3 region is CASSVGDPKTDTQYF. In DNA form, the CDR3 reads TGTGCCAGCAGCGTAGGGGACCCAAAGACAGATACGCAGTATTTT.

The chain uses TRBV28 and TRBJ2-3; D uncertain. This CDR3 comprises 15 residues. Germline loops: CDR1 MDHEN, CDR2 SYDVKM. Trimming pared 4 bases from V and 1 base from J, leaving 12 bases between. The CDR3 DNA follows: TGTGCCAGCAGTTCCCTCTGGGTACGCACAGATACGCAGTATTTT. This translates into CASSSLWVRTDTQYF.